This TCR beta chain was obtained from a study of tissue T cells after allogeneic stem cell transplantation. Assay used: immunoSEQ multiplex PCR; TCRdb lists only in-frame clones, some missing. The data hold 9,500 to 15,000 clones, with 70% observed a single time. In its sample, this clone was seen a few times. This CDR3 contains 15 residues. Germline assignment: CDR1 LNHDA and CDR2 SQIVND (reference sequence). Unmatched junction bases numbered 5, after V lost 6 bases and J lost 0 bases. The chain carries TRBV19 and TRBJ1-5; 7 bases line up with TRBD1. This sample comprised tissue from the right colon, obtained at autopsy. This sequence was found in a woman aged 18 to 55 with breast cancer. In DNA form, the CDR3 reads TGTGCCAGTAGGCAGGGGGATTATAGCAATCAGCCCCAGCATTTT. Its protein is CASRQGDYSNQPQHF.